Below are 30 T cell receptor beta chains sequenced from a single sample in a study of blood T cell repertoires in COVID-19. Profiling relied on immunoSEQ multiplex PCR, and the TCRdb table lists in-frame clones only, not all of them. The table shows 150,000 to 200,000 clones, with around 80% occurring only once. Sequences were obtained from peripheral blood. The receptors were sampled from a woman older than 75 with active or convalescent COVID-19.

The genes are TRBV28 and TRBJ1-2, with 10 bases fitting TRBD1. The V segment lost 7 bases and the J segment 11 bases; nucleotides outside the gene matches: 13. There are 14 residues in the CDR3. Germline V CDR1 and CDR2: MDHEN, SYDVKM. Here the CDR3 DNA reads TGTGCCAGCATCGGTGGGGGCCGACAGGGGGCGTACACCTTC. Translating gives CASIGGGRQGAYTF.

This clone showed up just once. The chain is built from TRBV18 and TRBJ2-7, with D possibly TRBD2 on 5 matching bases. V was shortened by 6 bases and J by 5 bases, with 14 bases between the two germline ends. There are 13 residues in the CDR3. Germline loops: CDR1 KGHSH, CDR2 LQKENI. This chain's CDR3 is CASSPARGHEQYF. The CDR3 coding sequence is TGTGCCAGCTCGCCGGCTCGCGGGCACGAGCAGTACTTC.

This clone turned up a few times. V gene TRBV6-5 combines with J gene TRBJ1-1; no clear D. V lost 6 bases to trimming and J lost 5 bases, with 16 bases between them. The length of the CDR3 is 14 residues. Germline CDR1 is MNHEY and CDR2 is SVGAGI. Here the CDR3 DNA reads TGTGCCAGCAGCCGCTTTGGGCGGGCGACTGAAGCTTTCTTT. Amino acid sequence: CASSRFGRATEAFF.

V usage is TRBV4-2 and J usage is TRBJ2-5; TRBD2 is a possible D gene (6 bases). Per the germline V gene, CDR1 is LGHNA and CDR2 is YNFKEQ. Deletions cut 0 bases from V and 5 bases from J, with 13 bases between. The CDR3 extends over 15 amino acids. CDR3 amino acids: CASSQERRGGETQYF. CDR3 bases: TGTGCCAGCAGCCAAGAACGGCGGGGTGGGGAGACCCAGTACTTC.

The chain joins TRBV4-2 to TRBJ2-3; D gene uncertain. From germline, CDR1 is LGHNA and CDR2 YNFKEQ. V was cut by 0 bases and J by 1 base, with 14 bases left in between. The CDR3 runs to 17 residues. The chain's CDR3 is CASSQDSLETRTDTQYF. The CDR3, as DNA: TGTGCCAGCAGCCAAGATAGTTTAGAGACACGCACAGATACGCAGTATTTT.

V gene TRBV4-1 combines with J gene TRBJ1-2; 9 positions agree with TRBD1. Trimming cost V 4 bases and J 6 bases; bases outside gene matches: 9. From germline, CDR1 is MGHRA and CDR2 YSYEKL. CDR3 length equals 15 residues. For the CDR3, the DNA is TGCGCCAGCAGCCCGTGGACAGGGGTGTATGATGGCTACACCTTC. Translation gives CASSPWTGVYDGYTF.

This CDR3 is CATSTSTGGRGVILGHEQYF. The DNA for the CDR3 is TGTGCCACCAGCACAAGCACCGGGGGGCGCGGTGTCATCCTGGGCCACGAGCAGTACTTC. The J gene is TRBJ2-7, the V gene TRBV15, with TRBD2 as a possible D gene (7 bases). CDR1 is LNHNV, CDR2 YYDKDF, per germline (reference sequence). This CDR3 has 20 amino acids. Trimming took off 4 bases at V and 5 bases at J, with 33 bases between the two ends.

The CDR3 sequence: CATSGGLTWDRVITEAFF. The DNA of the CDR3 is TGTGCCACCAGTGGCGGACTGACCTGGGACAGGGTCATCACTGAAGCTTTCTTT. The rearrangement joins TRBV24-1 to TRBJ1-1, with 9 bases matching TRBD1. The ends lost 5 bases at V and 4 bases at J; junction bases unmatched: 16. Germline CDR1 is KGHDR and CDR2 is SFDVKD. There are 18 residues in the CDR3.

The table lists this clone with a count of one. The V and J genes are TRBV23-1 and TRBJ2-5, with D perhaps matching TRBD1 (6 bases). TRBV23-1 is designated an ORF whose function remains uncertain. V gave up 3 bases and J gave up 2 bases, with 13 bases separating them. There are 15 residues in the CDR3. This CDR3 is CASSHPRGSQETQYF. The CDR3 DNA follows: TGCGCCAGCAGTCATCCAAGGGGGTCGCAAGAGACCCAGTACTTC.

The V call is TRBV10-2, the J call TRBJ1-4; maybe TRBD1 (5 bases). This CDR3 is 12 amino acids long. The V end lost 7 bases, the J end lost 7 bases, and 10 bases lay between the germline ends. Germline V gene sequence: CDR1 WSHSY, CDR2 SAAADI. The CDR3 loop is CASTSGGEKLFF. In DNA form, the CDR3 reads TGCGCCAGCACCTCGGGGGGTGAAAAACTGTTTTTT.

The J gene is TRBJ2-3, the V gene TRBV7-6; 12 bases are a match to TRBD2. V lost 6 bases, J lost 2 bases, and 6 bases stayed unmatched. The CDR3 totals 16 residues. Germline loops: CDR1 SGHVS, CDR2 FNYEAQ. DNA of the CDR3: TGTGCCAGCAGTCCAGGACTAGCGGGGAACACAGATACGCAGTATTTT. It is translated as CASSPGLAGNTDTQYF. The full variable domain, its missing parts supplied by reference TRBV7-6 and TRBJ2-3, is GAGVSQSPRYKVTKRGQDVALRCDPISGHVSLYWYRQALGQGPEFLTYFNYEAQQDKSGLPNDRFSAERPEGSISTLTIQRTEQRDSAMYRCASSPGLAGNTDTQYFGPGTRLTVL.

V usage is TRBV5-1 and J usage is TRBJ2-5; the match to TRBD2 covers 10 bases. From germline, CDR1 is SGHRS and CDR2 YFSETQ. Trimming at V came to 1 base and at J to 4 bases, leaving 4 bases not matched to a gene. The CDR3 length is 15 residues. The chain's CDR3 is CASSLFLAGAETQYF. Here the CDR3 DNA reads TGCGCCAGCAGCTTGTTCCTAGCGGGGGCAGAGACCCAGTACTTC.

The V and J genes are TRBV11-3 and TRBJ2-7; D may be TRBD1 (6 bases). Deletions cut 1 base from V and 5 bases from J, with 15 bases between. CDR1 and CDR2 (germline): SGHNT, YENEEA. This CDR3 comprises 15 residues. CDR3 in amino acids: CASSLAPGAVDEQYF. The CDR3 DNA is TGTGCCAGCAGCTTAGCACCAGGGGCGGTCGACGAGCAGTACTTC.

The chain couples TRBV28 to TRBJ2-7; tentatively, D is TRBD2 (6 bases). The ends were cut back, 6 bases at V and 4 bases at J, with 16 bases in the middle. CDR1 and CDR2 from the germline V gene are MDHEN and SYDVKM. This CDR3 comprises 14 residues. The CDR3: CASRPRAGKYEQYF. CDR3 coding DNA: TGTGCCAGCAGACCCCGGGCGGGAAAGTACGAGCAGTACTTC. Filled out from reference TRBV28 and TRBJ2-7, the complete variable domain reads DVKVTQSSRYLVKRTGEKVFLECVQDMDHENMFWYRQDPGLGLRLIYFSYDVKMKEKGDIPEGYSVSREKKERFSLILESASTNQTSMYLCASRPRAGKYEQYFGPGTRLTVT.

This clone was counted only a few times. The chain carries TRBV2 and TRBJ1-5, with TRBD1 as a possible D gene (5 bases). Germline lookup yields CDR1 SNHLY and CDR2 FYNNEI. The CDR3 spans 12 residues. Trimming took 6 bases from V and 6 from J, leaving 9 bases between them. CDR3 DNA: TGTGCCAGCAGGACAGCGAGTCAGCCCCAGCATTTT. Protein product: CASRTASQPQHF.

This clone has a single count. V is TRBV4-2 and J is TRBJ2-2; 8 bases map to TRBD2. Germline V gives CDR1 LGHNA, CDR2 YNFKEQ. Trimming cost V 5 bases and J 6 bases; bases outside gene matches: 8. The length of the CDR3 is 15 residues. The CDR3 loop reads CASSAPGTSAGELFF. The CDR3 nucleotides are TGTGCCAGCAGCGCCCCCGGGACTAGTGCCGGGGAGCTGTTTTTT.

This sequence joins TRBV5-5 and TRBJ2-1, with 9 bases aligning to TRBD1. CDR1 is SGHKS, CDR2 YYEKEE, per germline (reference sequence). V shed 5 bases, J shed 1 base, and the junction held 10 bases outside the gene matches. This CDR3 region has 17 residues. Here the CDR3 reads CASSQGSGQGSYNEQFF. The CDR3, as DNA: TGTGCCAGCAGTCAGGGATCGGGACAGGGTTCCTACAATGAGCAGTTCTTC.

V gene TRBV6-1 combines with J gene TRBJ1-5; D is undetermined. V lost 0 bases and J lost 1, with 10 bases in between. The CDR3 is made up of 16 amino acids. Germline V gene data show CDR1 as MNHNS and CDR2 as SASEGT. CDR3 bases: TGTGCCAGCAGTGAAGCCTTCGGGTGGAGCAATCAGCCCCAGCATTTT. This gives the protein CASSEAFGWSNQPQHF.

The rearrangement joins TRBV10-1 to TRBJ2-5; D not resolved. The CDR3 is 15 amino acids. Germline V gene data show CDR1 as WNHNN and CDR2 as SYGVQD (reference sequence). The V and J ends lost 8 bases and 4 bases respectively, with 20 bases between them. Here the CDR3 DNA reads TGCGCCAGCCCGGAAGGAGTGAAACTCCGAGAGACCCAGTACTTC. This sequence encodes CASPEGVKLRETQYF.

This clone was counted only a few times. CDR3 in amino acids: CASTLSGTGRNGYTF. The DNA of the CDR3 is TGTGCCAGCACTTTATCCGGGACAGGGAGGAATGGCTACACCTTC. This chain uses TRBV2 with TRBJ1-2; 9 nucleotides match TRBD1. CDR1 and CDR2 (germline): SNHLY, FYNNEI. The CDR3 runs to 15 residues. The junction had 12 bases not matched to a gene; V was cut back by 7 bases and J by 6 bases.

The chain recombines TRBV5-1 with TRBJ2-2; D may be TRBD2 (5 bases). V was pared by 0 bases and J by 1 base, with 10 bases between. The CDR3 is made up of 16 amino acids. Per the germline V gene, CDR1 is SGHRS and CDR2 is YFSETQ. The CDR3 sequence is CASSLASGRNTGELFF. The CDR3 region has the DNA TGCGCCAGCAGCTTGGCATCGGGGAGGAACACCGGGGAGCTGTTTTTT.

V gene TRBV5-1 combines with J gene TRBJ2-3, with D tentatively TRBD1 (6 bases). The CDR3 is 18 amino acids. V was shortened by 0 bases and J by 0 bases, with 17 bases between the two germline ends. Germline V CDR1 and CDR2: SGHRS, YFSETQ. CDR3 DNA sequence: TGCGCCAGCAGCTTGGCTGGACAGTCGAGCGGAAGCACAGATACGCAGTATTTT. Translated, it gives CASSLAGQSSGSTDTQYF.

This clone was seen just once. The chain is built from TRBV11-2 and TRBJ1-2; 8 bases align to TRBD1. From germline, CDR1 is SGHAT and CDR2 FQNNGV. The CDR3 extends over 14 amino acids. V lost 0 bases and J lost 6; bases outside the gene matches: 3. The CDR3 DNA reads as TGTGCCAGCAGCTTAGACCAGGGGGCGCATGGCTACACCTTC. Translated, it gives CASSLDQGAHGYTF.

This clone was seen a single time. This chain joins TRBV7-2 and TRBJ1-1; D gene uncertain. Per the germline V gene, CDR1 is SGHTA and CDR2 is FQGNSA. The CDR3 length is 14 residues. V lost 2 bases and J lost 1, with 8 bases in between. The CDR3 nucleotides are TGTGCCAGCAGCTTACGGCGGGGGAACACTGAAGCTTTCTTT. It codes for CASSLRRGNTEAFF. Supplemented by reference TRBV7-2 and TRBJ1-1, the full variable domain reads GAGVSQSPSNKVTEKGKDVELRCDPISGHTALYWYRQSLGQGLEFLIYFQGNSAPDKSGLPSDRFSAERTGGSVSTLTIQRTQQEDSAVYLCASSLRRGNTEAFFGQGTRLTVV.

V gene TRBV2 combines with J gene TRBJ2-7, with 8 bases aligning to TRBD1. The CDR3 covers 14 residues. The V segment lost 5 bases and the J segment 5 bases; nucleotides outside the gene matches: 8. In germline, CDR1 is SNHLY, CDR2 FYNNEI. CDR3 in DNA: TGTGCCAGCAGTAACGCCAGGGGGCCCAACGAGCAGTACTTC. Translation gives CASSNARGPNEQYF.

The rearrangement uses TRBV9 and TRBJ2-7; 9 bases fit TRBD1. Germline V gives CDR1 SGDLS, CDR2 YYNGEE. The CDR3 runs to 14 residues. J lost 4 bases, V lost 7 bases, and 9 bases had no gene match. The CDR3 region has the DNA TGTGCCAGCGCCCGGGGACAGGGTCAATACGAGCAGTACTTC. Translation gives CASARGQGQYEQYF. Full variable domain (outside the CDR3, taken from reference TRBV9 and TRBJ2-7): DSGVTQTPKHLITATGQRVTLRCSPRSGDLSVYWYQQSLDQGLQFLIQYYNGEERAKGNILERFSAQQFPDLHSELNLSSLELGDSALYFCASARGQGQYEQYFGPGTRLTVT.

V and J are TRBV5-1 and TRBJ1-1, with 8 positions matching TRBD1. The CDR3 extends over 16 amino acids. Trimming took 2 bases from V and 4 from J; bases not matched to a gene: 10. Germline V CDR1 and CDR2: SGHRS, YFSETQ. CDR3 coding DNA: TGCGCCAGCAGCTTATCCCCCGGGACAGGCTCCACTGAAGCTTTCTTT. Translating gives CASSLSPGTGSTEAFF.

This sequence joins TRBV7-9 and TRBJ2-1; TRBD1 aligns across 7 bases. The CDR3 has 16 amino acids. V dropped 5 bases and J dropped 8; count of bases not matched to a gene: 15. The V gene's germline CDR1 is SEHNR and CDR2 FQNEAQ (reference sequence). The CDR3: CASSESKTDRWDEQFF. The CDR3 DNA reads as TGTGCCAGCAGCGAATCTAAGACGGACAGGTGGGATGAGCAGTTCTTC.

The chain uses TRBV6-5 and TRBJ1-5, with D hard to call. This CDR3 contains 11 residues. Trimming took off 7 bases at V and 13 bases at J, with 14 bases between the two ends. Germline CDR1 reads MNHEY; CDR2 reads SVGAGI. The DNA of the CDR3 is TGTGCCAGCAATAACGGGAGGGTTCAGCATTTT. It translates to CASNNGRVQHF.

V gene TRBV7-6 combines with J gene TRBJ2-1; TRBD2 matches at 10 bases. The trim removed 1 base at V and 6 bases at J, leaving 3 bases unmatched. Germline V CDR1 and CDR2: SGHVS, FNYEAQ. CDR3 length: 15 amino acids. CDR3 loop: CASSLVSGGGNEQFF. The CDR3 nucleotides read TGTGCCAGCAGCTTAGTAAGCGGGGGGGGCAATGAGCAGTTCTTC. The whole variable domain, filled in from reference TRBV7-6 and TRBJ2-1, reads GAGVSQSPRYKVTKRGQDVALRCDPISGHVSLYWYRQALGQGPEFLTYFNYEAQQDKSGLPNDRFSAERPEGSISTLTIQRTEQRDSAMYRCASSLVSGGGNEQFFGPGTRLTVL.